This note documents a single T cell receptor (beta chain) sequence. Its antigen is not known. This table comes from immunoSEQ multiplex PCR, and its TCRdb copy is limited to in-frame clones, with some not included. The sample has 77,000 or so clones; about 85% are singletons. This entry is derived from a study of OX40 agonist ivuxolimab in advanced cancers. The CDR3 contains 15 residues. The V gene end was trimmed by 5 bases and the J gene end by 10 bases; junction bases not matched to a gene: 11. Germline lookup yields CDR1 MNHNY and CDR2 SVGAGI (reference sequence). Study observations and caveats: Expanded peripheral T cells had an undetermined antigen specificity.

The source of this sequence is an adult with an advanced solid tumor such as melanoma, head and neck, liver or kidney cancer. The source material was CD4+ or CD8+ T cells sorted from blood, sampled in a trial of the OX40 agonist ivuxolimab. The gene calls are TRBV6-6 and TRBJ1-6; 7 positions agree with TRBD1. This CDR3 reads CASSNLQGRGSPLHF. CDR3 in DNA: TGTGCCAGCAGTAACTTACAGGGGAGAGGGTCACCCCTCCACTTT.